Reported below is one T cell receptor beta chain. As yet, its antigen is unknown. As originally analysed: Quality scores were absent from the junction-only immunoSEQ sequences, so filtering differed. Generated by immunoSEQ multiplex PCR, the TCRdb table keeps only in-frame clones and is missing some. The V and J calls and the clone size are those of that table, but D and trimming were determined from the DNA. The table lists 2 million to 2.5 million clones, about 94% of them singletons. The sample comes from a study of shared clonotypes between healthy human individuals. Study-wide results and caveats: Sharing across several donors was seen in roughly 5% of naive CD4 clonotypes.

Source material: naive CD4+ T cells sorted from blood. The subset denotes: CD45RA+ positively selected. This receptor was obtained from a man aged 18 to 29 in good health.

Here the CDR3 reads CATSRVGGGTYNEQFF. The CDR3 DNA reads as TGTGCCACCAGCAGAGTGGGCGGGGGAACCTACAATGAGCAGTTCTTC. The chain joins TRBV15 to TRBJ2-1; 7 bases map to TRBD2. The CDR3 contains 16 residues. V gave up 1 base and J gave up 2 bases; unmatched junction bases: 5. Looked up from germline, CDR1 is LNHNV and CDR2 is YYDKDF (reference sequence).